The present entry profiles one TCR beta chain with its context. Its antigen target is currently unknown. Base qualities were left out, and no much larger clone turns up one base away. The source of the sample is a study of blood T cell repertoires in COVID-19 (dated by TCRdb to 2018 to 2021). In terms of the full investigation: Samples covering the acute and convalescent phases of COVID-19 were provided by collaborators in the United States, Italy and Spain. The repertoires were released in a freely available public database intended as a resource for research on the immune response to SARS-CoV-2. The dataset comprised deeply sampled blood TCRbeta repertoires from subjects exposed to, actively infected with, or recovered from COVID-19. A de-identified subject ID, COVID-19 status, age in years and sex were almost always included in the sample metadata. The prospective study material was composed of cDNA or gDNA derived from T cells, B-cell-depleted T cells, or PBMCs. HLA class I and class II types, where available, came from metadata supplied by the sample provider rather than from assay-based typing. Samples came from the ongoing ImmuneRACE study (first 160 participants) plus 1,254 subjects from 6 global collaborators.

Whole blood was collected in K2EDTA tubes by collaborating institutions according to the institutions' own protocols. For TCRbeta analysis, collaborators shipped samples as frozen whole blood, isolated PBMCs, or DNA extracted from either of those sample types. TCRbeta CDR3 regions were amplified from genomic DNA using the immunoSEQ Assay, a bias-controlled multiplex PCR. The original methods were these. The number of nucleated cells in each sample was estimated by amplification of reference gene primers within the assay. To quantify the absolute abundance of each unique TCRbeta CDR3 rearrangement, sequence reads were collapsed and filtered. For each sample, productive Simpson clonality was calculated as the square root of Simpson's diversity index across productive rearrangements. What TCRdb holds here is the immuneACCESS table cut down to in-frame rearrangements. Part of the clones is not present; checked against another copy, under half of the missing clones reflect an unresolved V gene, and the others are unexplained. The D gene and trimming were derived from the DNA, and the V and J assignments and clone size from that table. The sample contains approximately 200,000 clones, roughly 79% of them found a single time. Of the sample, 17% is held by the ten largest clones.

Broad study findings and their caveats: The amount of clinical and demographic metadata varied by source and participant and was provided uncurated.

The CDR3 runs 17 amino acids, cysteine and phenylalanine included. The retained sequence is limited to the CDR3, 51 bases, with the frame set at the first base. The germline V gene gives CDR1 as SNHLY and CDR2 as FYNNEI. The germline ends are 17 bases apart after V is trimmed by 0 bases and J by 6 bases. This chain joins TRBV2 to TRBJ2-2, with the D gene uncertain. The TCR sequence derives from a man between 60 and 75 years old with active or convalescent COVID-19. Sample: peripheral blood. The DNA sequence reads TGTGCCAGCAGTGAAGCGCTTCCTAGGTCCCCCTCCGGGGAGCTGTTTTTT. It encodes CASSEALPRSPSGELFF.